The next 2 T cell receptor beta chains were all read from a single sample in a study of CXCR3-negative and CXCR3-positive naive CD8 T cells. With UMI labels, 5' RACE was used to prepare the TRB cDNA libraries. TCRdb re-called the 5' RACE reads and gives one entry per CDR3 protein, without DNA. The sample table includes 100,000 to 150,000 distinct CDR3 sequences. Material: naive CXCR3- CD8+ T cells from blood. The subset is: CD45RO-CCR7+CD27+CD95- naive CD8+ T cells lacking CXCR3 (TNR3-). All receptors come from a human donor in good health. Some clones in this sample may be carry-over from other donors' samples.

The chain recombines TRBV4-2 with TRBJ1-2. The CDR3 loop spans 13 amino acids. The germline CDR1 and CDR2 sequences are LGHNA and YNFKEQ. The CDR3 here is CASSPITGAGYTF.

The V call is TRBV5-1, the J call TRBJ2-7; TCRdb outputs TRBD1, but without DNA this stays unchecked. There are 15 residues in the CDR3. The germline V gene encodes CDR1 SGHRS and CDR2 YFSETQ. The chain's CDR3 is CASRSGGGGEREQYF.